This T cell receptor beta chain was identified in a study of OX40 agonist ivuxolimab in advanced cancers. The table came from immunoSEQ multiplex PCR; TCRdb's copy has only in-frame clones and leaves some out. The table lists fewer than 85,000 clones, around 80% of them singletons. Turning to this clone: No antigen is known for it.

Trimming cost V 1 base and J 7 bases, with 12 bases left between them. Germline CDR1 is GTSNPN and CDR2 is SVGIG (reference sequence). The CDR3 loop spans 13 amino acids. The sampling schedule covered blood at baseline, cycle 4 day 1, and cycle 7 day 1. Study-wide findings and caveats: Partial responders at 0.1-3.0 mg/kg had among the lowest clonal expansion.

This receptor was identified in an adult with an advanced solid tumor such as melanoma, head and neck, liver or kidney cancer. This sample comprised CD4+ or CD8+ T cells sorted from blood, obtained in a trial of the OX40 agonist ivuxolimab. V is TRBV30 and J is TRBJ2-3; no definite D call. The CDR3 loop reads CAWSGSPPHTQYF. In DNA form, the CDR3 reads TGTGCCTGGAGTGGTTCCCCGCCGCATACGCAGTATTTT.